A selection of T cell receptor beta chains follows, all from one sample in a study of long-term antiretroviral therapy in people with HIV. Assay: immunoSEQ multiplex PCR; the TCRdb copy retains only in-frame clones and omits some. The sample contains about 30,000 clones, 90% to 95% of which appear only once. Source: unsorted PBMCs, taken about 7.4 years after starting antiretroviral therapy. These receptors were obtained from a man in his fifties with HIV. Both conserved end residues are part of each CDR3. The D gene is left open where the match is weak. Clone size is shown for a subset of rows, as once, few, many or a class of expanded clone.

cdr3_aa	cdr3_nt	cdr3_length	v_call	d_call	j_call	clone_size
CASTPFGDNEQFF	TGTGCCAGCACCCCCTTCGGCGACAATGAGCAGTTCTTC	13	TRBV6-1	NA	TRBJ2-1	NA
CASSLGQGAVEQYF	TGCGCCAGCAGTTTAGGGCAGGGGGCCGTCGAGCAGTACTTC	14	TRBV10-2	TRBD1	TRBJ2-7	NA
CASSYRTGQTKNIQYF	TGTGCCAGCAGTTACAGGACAGGGCAGACCAAAAACATTCAGTACTTC	16	TRBV27	TRBD1	TRBJ2-4	NA
CASSLVSREDEQYF	TGCGCCAGCAGTTTAGTCAGCAGGGAGGACGAGCAGTACTTC	14	TRBV10-2	NA	TRBJ2-7	NA
CASSPRDRGVNQYEQYF	TGTGCCAGCAGCCCCCGGGACAGGGGGGTAAACCAGTACGAGCAGTACTTC	17	TRBV14	TRBD1	TRBJ2-7	NA
CSVDGTPLRGYTF	TGCAGCGTTGACGGGACACCTCTTCGCGGCTACACCTTC	13	TRBV29-1	NA	TRBJ1-2	NA
CASSLIGGVSTDTQYF	TGCGCCAGCAGCTTGATTGGCGGGGTTAGCACAGATACGCAGTATTTT	16	TRBV5-1	NA	TRBJ2-3	NA
CASSLIPAQDIQYF	TGTGCCAGCAGCTTAATCCCTGCCCAAGACATTCAGTACTTC	14	TRBV11-2	NA	TRBJ2-4	NA
CASSLVSGGSSDTQYF	TGTGCCAGCAGCTTAGTTTCGGGGGGCTCGTCAGATACGCAGTATTTT	16	TRBV7-2	NA	TRBJ2-3	NA
CASSEGQPGELFF	TGTGCCAGCAGTGAGGGGCAGCCCGGGGAGCTGTTTTTT	13	TRBV6-1	NA	TRBJ2-2	NA
CASSLEKGPGNTIYF	TGTGCCAGCAGTTTGGAAAAGGGACCTGGAAACACCATATATTTT	15	TRBV28	NA	TRBJ1-3	once
CASSQGKEAEWTQYF	TGCGCCAGCAGCCAAGGAAAGGAGGCTGAATGGACCCAGTACTTC	15	TRBV4-1	NA	TRBJ2-5	NA
CASSYSEAGKQYF	TGTGCCAGCAGTTACTCGGAAGCGGGGAAGCAGTACTTC	13	TRBV6-6	TRBD2	TRBJ2-7	once
CAWSVAGFRDTQYF	TGTGCCTGGAGCGTAGCGGGGTTCCGGGATACGCAGTATTTT	14	TRBV30	TRBD2	TRBJ2-3	NA
CASSSLGTLNTEAFF	TGCGCCAGCAGCTCACTCGGGACATTGAACACTGAAGCTTTCTTT	15	TRBV5-1	NA	TRBJ1-1	NA
CASSGQGPYEQYF	TGCGCCAGCTCCGGACAGGGCCCCTACGAGCAGTACTTC	13	TRBV10-2	TRBD1	TRBJ2-7	NA
CASSSGQGVVGELFF	TGTGCCAGCAGCTCGGGACAGGGAGTGGTCGGGGAGCTGTTTTTT	15	TRBV7-9	TRBD1	TRBJ2-2	NA
CASSQDAGYTGELFF	TGCGCCAGCAGCCAAGATGCCGGCTACACCGGGGAGCTGTTTTTT	15	TRBV4-1	NA	TRBJ2-2	NA
CASSLGDRNTGELFF	TGCGCCAGCAGCTTGGGGGACAGGAACACCGGGGAGCTGTTTTTT	15	TRBV5-1	TRBD1	TRBJ2-2	NA
CSVLELAKNIQYF	TGCAGCGTTCTCGAGCTAGCCAAAAACATTCAGTACTTC	13	TRBV29-1	NA	TRBJ2-4	NA
CASSYSTGGNQPQHF	TGTGCCAGCAGTTACTCGACAGGGGGCAATCAGCCCCAGCATTTT	15	TRBV6-5	TRBD1	TRBJ1-5	NA
CASSSVGTNTGELFF	TGCGCCAGCAGCTCGGTGGGAACGAACACCGGGGAGCTGTTTTTT	15	TRBV5-1	NA	TRBJ2-2	NA
CASSYSGQGALGYTF	TGTGCCAGCAGTTACTCGGGACAGGGGGCGCTTGGCTACACCTTC	15	TRBV6-5	TRBD1	TRBJ1-2	once
CAISPGLTTYEQYF	TGTGCCATCAGCCCGGGACTGACAACCTACGAGCAGTACTTC	14	TRBV10-3	NA	TRBJ2-7	NA
CASSGDRGVNTEAFF	TGTGCCAGCTCAGGGGACAGGGGCGTGAACACTGAAGCTTTCTTT	15	TRBV18	TRBD1	TRBJ1-1	NA
CASSYMTGTEAFF	TGTGCCAGCAGTTACATGACAGGGACTGAAGCTTTCTTT	13	TRBV6-5	TRBD1	TRBJ1-1	NA
CATRQPGGLDTQYF	TGTGCTACTAGGCAACCAGGGGGCTTGGATACGCAGTATTTT	14	TRBV7-9	TRBD1	TRBJ2-3	NA
CASSILPGQGMIAYEQYF	TGTGCCAGTAGTATTTTACCGGGACAGGGGATGATTGCCTACGAGCAGTACTTC	18	TRBV19	TRBD1	TRBJ2-7	NA
CSAKLGGRYTF	TGCAGTGCTAAACTGGGCGGGCGCTACACCTTC	11	TRBV20-1	NA	TRBJ1-2	NA
CASVRPRGHGYTF	TGTGCCAGCGTCCGCCCCAGGGGACATGGCTACACCTTC	13	TRBV28	NA	TRBJ1-2	NA
CSVGGGATEAFF	TGCAGCGTTGGAGGGGGGGCCACTGAAGCTTTCTTT	12	TRBV29-1	NA	TRBJ1-1	NA
CASSSGQGYTDTQYF	TGTGCCAGCAGCTCGGGACAGGGATACACAGATACGCAGTATTTT	15	TRBV11-3	TRBD1	TRBJ2-3	NA
CASSEPTGELFF	TGTGCCAGCAGTGAGCCTACCGGGGAGCTGTTTTTT	12	TRBV2	NA	TRBJ2-2	NA
CASSSYGGVDEQYF	TGTGCCAGCAGCTCCTACGGCGGGGTCGACGAGCAGTACTTC	14	TRBV9	NA	TRBJ2-7	NA
CASSLDGTLYYEQYF	TGCGCCAGCAGCTTGGATGGGACACTATACTACGAGCAGTACTTC	15	TRBV5-1	NA	TRBJ2-7	NA
CASSYRGLANHNEQFF	TGTGCCAGCAGTTACAGGGGACTAGCAAACCACAATGAGCAGTTCTTC	16	TRBV6-5	TRBD2	TRBJ2-1	once
CASSLVSDRGYYGYTF	TGTGCCAGCAGCTTGGTATCGGACAGGGGGTACTATGGCTACACCTTC	16	TRBV5-6	TRBD1	TRBJ1-2	few
CASSRGLGSNQPQHF	TGTGCCAGTTCCAGGGGGCTGGGTAGCAATCAGCCCCAGCATTTT	15	TRBV19	TRBD1	TRBJ1-5	few
CASTEGQFQPQHF	TGTGCCAGCACCGAGGGACAGTTCCAGCCCCAGCATTTT	13	TRBV6-1	TRBD1	TRBJ1-5	once
CAISPGLAGDYEQYF	TGTGCCATCAGCCCCGGACTAGCGGGAGACTACGAGCAGTACTTC	15	TRBV10-3	TRBD2	TRBJ2-7	NA
CASLDSRTEYEQYF	TGTGCCAGTCTTGACTCCAGAACGGAATACGAGCAGTACTTC	14	TRBV2	NA	TRBJ2-7	NA
CASSGGYPTDTQYF	TGTGCCAGCAGCGGGGGTTACCCCACAGATACGCAGTATTTT	14	TRBV5-4	NA	TRBJ2-3	NA
CASSRTGVIPNEQFF	TGTGCCAGCAGCAGGACAGGGGTTATACCCAATGAGCAGTTCTTC	15	TRBV9	TRBD1	TRBJ2-1	NA
CASSSLSNQPQHF	TGTGCCAGTAGTTCCCTTAGCAATCAGCCCCAGCATTTT	13	TRBV19	NA	TRBJ1-5	NA
CASSLTRDRLNTEAFF	TGTGCCAGCAGCTTAACGAGGGACAGACTGAACACTGAAGCTTTCTTT	16	TRBV7-3	TRBD1	TRBJ1-1	NA
CASSIDREPYEQYF	TGTGCCAGTAGTATTGACAGGGAGCCCTACGAGCAGTACTTC	14	TRBV19	TRBD1	TRBJ2-7	NA
CASSYSRAAGTEAFF	TGTGCCAGCAGTTACTCAAGGGCCGCGGGGACTGAAGCTTTCTTT	15	TRBV6-6	NA	TRBJ1-1	NA
CAWESFQNYGYTF	TGTGCCTGGGAATCCTTCCAGAACTATGGCTACACCTTC	13	TRBV30	NA	TRBJ1-2	NA
CASSIPAGNQETQYF	TGTGCCAGCAGTATTCCTGCAGGGAACCAAGAGACCCAGTACTTC	15	TRBV5-4	NA	TRBJ2-5	NA
CASSDSGRSLAKNIQYF	TGTGCCAGCAGTGACTCGGGCAGGTCTCTAGCCAAAAACATTCAGTACTTC	17	TRBV6-4	NA	TRBJ2-4	NA
CASGLARGQGVTEAFF	TGTGCTAGTGGTTTGGCCAGGGGACAGGGAGTTACTGAAGCTTTCTTT	16	TRBV12-5	TRBD1	TRBJ1-1	once
CASSLLTGSGYGTEAFF	TGTGCCAGCAGCCTCCTCACAGGGTCTGGGTATGGGACTGAAGCTTTCTTT	17	TRBV28	NA	TRBJ1-1	NA
CASSIFANTGELFF	TGTGCCAGTAGTATCTTTGCGAACACCGGGGAGCTGTTTTTT	14	TRBV19	NA	TRBJ2-2	NA
CASSSPSSSTNEKLFF	TGTGCCAGCAGTTCACCCTCCTCGTCAACTAATGAAAAACTGTTTTTT	16	TRBV6-5	NA	TRBJ1-4	NA